The 22 T cell receptor beta chains given below trace back to one sample, sequenced in a study of OX40 agonist ivuxolimab in advanced cancers. Here immunoSEQ multiplex PCR was the method, and the copy in TCRdb shows in-frame clones only, minus some. Here the sample spans approximately 76,000 clones, approximately 85% being singletons. The specimen was CD4+ or CD8+ T cells sorted from blood, collected in a trial of the OX40 agonist ivuxolimab. The receptors come from an adult with an advanced solid tumor such as melanoma, head and neck, liver or kidney cancer.

The chain links TRBV19 to TRBJ1-3; D is unresolved. The CDR3 contains 16 residues. The V and J ends lost 3 bases and 4 bases respectively, with 16 bases between them. Per the germline V gene, CDR1 is LNHDA and CDR2 is SQIVND (reference sequence). The CDR3 nucleotides are TGTGCCAGTAGTATGGCTGAACTGGTCTCAGGAAACACCATATATTTT. Its translation is CASSMAELVSGNTIYF.

The chain has TRBV5-4 and TRBJ2-7; 11 bases agree with TRBD2. The CDR3 has 17 residues. Germline trimming cut 2 bases from V and 0 bases from J; bases unmatched to any gene: 7. The germline V gene has CDR1 SGHNT and CDR2 YYREEE (reference sequence). CDR3 in DNA: TGTGCCAGCAGCTTAATACTAGCGGGGGTTACCTCCTACGAGCAGTACTTC. It codes for CASSLILAGVTSYEQYF. Looking up the rest from reference TRBV5-4 and TRBJ2-7 gives the full variable domain: ETGVTQSPTHLIKTRGQQVTLRCSSQSGHNTVSWYQQALGQGPQFIFQYYREEENGRGNFPPRFSGLQFPNYSSELNVNALELDDSALYLCASSLILAGVTSYEQYFGPGTRLTVT.

The chain joins TRBV6-6 to TRBJ1-5; D remains unclear. Germline V gene data show CDR1 as MNHNY and CDR2 as SVGAGI (reference sequence). CDR3 length: 12 residues. Deletions cut 2 bases from V and 6 bases from J, with 5 bases between. Written as DNA, the CDR3 is TGTGCCAGCAGTTACGTGGGTCAGCCCCAGCATTTT. Translation: CASSYVGQPQHF.

The chain recombines TRBV27 with TRBJ1-2; 9 nucleotides match TRBD1. J gave up 8 bases and V 4 bases, and 5 bases lay outside the gene matches. Germline assignment: CDR1 MNHEY and CDR2 SMNVEV (reference sequence). CDR3 length: 13 amino acids. CDR3 protein: CASSWGTGKGYTF. DNA of the CDR3: TGTGCCAGCAGTTGGGGGACAGGGAAAGGCTACACCTTC.

This chain uses TRBV29-1 with TRBJ1-5, with 9 bases lining up with TRBD1. The V and J ends lost 4 bases and 4 bases, in that order; junction bases with no gene match: 5. The CDR3 has 14 residues. Germline CDR1 SQVTM, CDR2 ANQGSEA. In DNA form, the CDR3 reads TGCAGCGTTGGGGACAGGGTAACTAATCAGCCCCAGCATTTT. This gives the protein CSVGDRVTNQPQHF.

V and J are TRBV5-6 and TRBJ2-3, with unresolved D. Between the trimmed V and J ends, which lost 0 bases and 4 bases, there was a span of 9 bases. This CDR3 has 14 amino acids. Germline V CDR1 and CDR2: SGHDT, YYEEEE. CDR3 in amino acids: CASSLGRSADTQYF. DNA of the CDR3: TGTGCCAGCAGCTTGGGGCGTAGTGCAGATACGCAGTATTTT.

This rearrangement joins TRBV18 to TRBJ1-1, with D tentatively TRBD1 (6 bases). Trimming shortened V by 5 bases and J by 4 bases, and 17 bases separated the two germline ends. Germline CDR1 is KGHSH and CDR2 is LQKENI. The CDR3 runs 15 residues. In DNA, the CDR3 is TGTGCCAGCTCATCCTTCGAGACAGGCCTCACTGAAGCTTTCTTT. It encodes CASSSFETGLTEAFF.

The gene calls are TRBV6-6 and TRBJ2-4; 7 bases match TRBD1. The CDR3 runs to 16 residues. With V trimmed by 6 bases and J by 0 bases, 8 bases remained unmatched. CDR1 MNHNY and CDR2 SVGAGI come from the germline V gene (reference sequence). Written as DNA, the CDR3 is TGTGCCAGCAGCTACGGGACAGCCAGAGCCAAAAACATTCAGTACTTC. It is translated as CASSYGTARAKNIQYF.

This chain joins TRBV5-6 and TRBJ1-1; 7 nucleotides line up with TRBD1. Germline V gene sequence: CDR1 SGHDT, CDR2 YYEEEE. V trimming: 2 bases; J trimming: 0 bases; junction bases outside the gene matches: 4. The CDR3 loop spans 15 amino acids. The CDR3 region is CASSFQGGMNTEAFF. Written as DNA, the CDR3 is TGTGCCAGCAGCTTTCAGGGGGGGATGAACACTGAAGCTTTCTTT. Full variable domain (rest looked up from reference TRBV5-6 and TRBJ1-1): DAGVTQSPTHLIKTRGQQVTLRCSPKSGHDTVSWYQQALGQGPQFIFQYYEEEERQRGNFPDRFSGHQFPNYSSELNVNALLLGDSALYLCASSFQGGMNTEAFFGQGTRLTVV.

This clone is a singleton in its sample. The genes are TRBV15 and TRBJ1-2; TRBD1 matches at 10 bases. This CDR3 is 15 amino acids long. Germline CDR1 LNHNV, CDR2 YYDKDF (reference sequence). With V trimmed by 4 bases and J by 3 bases, 5 bases remained unmatched. The chain's CDR3 is CATSTGQGGHYGYTF. In DNA, the CDR3 is TGTGCCACCAGCACAGGACAGGGGGGGCACTATGGCTACACCTTC.

J is TRBJ2-3 and V is TRBV19; D not resolved. The CDR3 contains 13 residues. Trimming cost V 6 bases and J 5 bases, with 12 bases left between them. In germline, CDR1 is LNHDA, CDR2 SQIVND (reference sequence). The CDR3 bases are TGTGCCAGTAGGGGCCTCGGAGTAGATACGCAGTATTTT. Protein: CASRGLGVDTQYF.

This sequence joins TRBV4-3 and TRBJ1-1, with 9 bases matching TRBD1. This CDR3 has 15 amino acids. Germline-derived CDR1 and CDR2 are LGHNA and YSLEER. The V gene end was trimmed by 0 bases and the J gene end by 5 bases; junction bases not matched to a gene: 4. CDR3 sequence: CASSQEGQGGTEAFF. As DNA, the CDR3 is TGCGCCAGCAGCCAAGAGGGACAGGGCGGGACTGAAGCTTTCTTT.

This clone appeared once. The chain is built from TRBV19 and TRBJ1-2; D call uncertain. The V gene's germline CDR1 is LNHDA and CDR2 SQIVND (reference sequence). Trimming removed 1 base at V and 0 bases at J, with 9 bases between. The CDR3 sequence is 15 residues long. The CDR3 is CASSIAGKSNYGYTF. Written as DNA, the CDR3 is TGTGCCAGTAGTATAGCGGGGAAATCTAACTATGGCTACACCTTC.

This chain uses TRBV23-1 with TRBJ2-7, with D perhaps given as TRBD1 or TRBD2 (5 bases each). TRBV23-1 is an ORF for which the function is uncertain. Trimming shortened V by 4 bases and J by 5 bases, and 18 bases separated the two germline ends. This CDR3 spans 15 amino acids. The CDR3: CASSPPGTKRDEQYF. The CDR3 bases are TGCGCCAGCAGTCCCCCCGGGACGAAAAGGGACGAGCAGTACTTC.

The V and J genes are TRBV5-1 and TRBJ2-3, with 10 bases identical to TRBD1. CDR3 length: 15 amino acids. Losses at the gene ends were 0 bases for V and 4 bases for J; bases not matched to a gene: 2. The germline gives CDR1 SGHRS, CDR2 YFSETQ. CDR3 region: CASSLVGQGADTQYF. The DNA for the CDR3 is TGCGCCAGCAGCTTGGTCGGACAGGGGGCAGATACGCAGTATTTT.

The chain uses TRBV12-5 and TRBJ2-2; D gene unclear. V lost 7 bases and J lost 0, with 12 bases in between. CDR3 length: 15 amino acids. Looked up from germline, CDR1 is LGHNT and CDR2 is FRNRAP. CDR3 sequence reads: CASATEGPNTGELFF. The CDR3 bases are TGTGCTAGTGCCACTGAAGGGCCGAACACCGGGGAGCTGTTTTTT.

The V call is TRBV29-1, the J call TRBJ1-1, with no clear D. Germline V CDR1 and CDR2: SQVTM, ANQGSEA. This CDR3 has 14 amino acids. Trimming removed 4 bases from V and 5 bases from J, with 17 bases in between. The CDR3 DNA reads as TGCAGCGTTGGTGCGGCGGAGAGGTGGACTGAAGCTTTCTTT. Protein: CSVGAAERWTEAFF.

The chain couples TRBV5-4 to TRBJ1-1; D call uncertain. The germline gives CDR1 SGHNT, CDR2 YYREEE (reference sequence). The germline V and J ends were trimmed by 4 bases and 8 bases, with 27 bases remaining between them. The CDR3 is made up of 17 amino acids. CDR3 sequence: CASSPRLPGISNVEAFF. CDR3 nucleotides: TGTGCCAGCAGCCCACGTCTCCCCGGTATCTCTAACGTGGAAGCTTTCTTT.

CDR3 coding DNA: TGTGCCAGCAGCCACGCCACGGGGTCCCTACGAGGCACCGGGGAGCTGTTTTTT. Its protein product is CASSHATGSLRGTGELFF. The rearrangement links TRBV14 to TRBJ2-2; the D gene is possibly TRBD2 (5 bases). The ends were cut back, 3 bases at V and 4 bases at J, with 21 bases in the middle. From germline, CDR1 is SGHDN and CDR2 FVKESK. CDR3 length equals 18 residues.

The rearrangement joins TRBV2 to TRBJ1-2; TRBD1 might be the D (5 bases). This CDR3 is built from 11 residues. V was trimmed by 4 bases and J by 8 bases, leaving 8 bases between them. Looked up from germline, CDR1 is SNHLY and CDR2 is FYNNEI. The CDR3 spells CASSAGRGYTF. CDR3 sequence (DNA): TGTGCCAGCAGTGCAGGGAGGGGCTACACCTTC.

V usage is TRBV11-1 and J usage is TRBJ2-2; D is unresolved. The CDR3 length is 12 residues. Trimming took 3 bases from V and 6 from J, leaving 5 bases between them. Germline CDR1 reads SGHAT; CDR2 reads FQDESV (reference sequence). The CDR3 DNA sequence: TGTGCCAGCAGCTTCAGAGCCGGGGAGCTGTTTTTT. It encodes CASSFRAGELFF.

The rearrangement uses TRBV5-1 and TRBJ2-5; 8 bases line up with TRBD2. The V gene end was trimmed by 5 bases and the J gene end by 4 bases; junction bases not matched to a gene: 7. Looked up from germline, CDR1 is SGHRS and CDR2 is YFSETQ. CDR3 size: 14 residues. DNA for the CDR3: TGCGCCAGCAGTCCAGCGGGAGAGGGAGAGACCCAGTACTTC. Protein sequence: CASSPAGEGETQYF.